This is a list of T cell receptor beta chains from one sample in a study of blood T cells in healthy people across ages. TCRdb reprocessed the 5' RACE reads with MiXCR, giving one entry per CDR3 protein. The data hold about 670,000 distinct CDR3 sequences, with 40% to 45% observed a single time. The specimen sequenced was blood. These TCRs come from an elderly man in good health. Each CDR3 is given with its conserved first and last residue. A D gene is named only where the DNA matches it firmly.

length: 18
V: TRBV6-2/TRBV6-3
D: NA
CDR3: CASSFGRGGDPGTDTQYF

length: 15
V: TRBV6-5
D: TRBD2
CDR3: CASKGGSGPLGEQYF

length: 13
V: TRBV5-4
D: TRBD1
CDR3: CASSMDREVGYTF

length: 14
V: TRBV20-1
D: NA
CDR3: CSARGDGGTDTQYF

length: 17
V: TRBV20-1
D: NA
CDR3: CSAILPGPGGMNTEAFF

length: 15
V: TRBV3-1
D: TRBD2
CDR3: CASPGTSGRAHEQFF

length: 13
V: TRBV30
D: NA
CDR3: CACHQRSKDTQYF

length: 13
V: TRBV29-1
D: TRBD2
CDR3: CSVAGTRQETQYF

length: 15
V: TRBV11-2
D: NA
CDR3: CASRRSEGSYNEQFF

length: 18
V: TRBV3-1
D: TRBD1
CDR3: CASCPQPGQVSGANVLTF

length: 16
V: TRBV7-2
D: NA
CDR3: CASSYQFDPLGTEAFF

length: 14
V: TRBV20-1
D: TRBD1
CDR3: CSAIPTRGYNEQFF

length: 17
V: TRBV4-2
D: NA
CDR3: CASSQEPSTSNTGELFF

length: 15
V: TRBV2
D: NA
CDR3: CASSGSSARTDTQYF

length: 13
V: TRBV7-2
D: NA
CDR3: CASGLPGSTTQYF

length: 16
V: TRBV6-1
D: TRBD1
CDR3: CASSAGQWSSYNEQYF

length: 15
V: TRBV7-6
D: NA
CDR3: CASSLATGVNSPLHF

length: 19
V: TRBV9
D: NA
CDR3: CASSVVPLTGTTNTGELFF

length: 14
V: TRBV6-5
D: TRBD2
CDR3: CASSSSGRKETQYF

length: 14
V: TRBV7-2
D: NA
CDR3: CASSLDPTRAEQYF

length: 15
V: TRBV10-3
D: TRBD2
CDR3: CAISAGGTGANEQFF

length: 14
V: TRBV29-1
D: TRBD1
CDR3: CSAQRQGGGGEAFF

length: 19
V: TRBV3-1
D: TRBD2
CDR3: CASSPTSGRAASSYNEQYF

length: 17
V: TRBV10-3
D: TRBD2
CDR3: CAISEYRTSGRANEQFF

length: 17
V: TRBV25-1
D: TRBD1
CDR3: CASTNLGGQGNTGELFF

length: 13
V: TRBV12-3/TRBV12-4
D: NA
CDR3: CASSFAGGYGYTF

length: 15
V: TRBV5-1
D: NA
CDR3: CASSLATTVNTEAFF

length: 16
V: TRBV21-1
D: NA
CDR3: CASSKEGSRTHTEAFF

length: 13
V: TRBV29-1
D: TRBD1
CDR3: CSGGDRGQFGYTF

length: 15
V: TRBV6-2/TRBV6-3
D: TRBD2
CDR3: CASSLRRTSDNEQFF

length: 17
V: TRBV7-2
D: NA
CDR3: CASSLALPSSSYNEQFF

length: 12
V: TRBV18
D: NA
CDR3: CASSPDRNEQFF